The 27 T cell receptor beta chains below were found in one sample sequenced in a study of post-analysis software for immune sequencing data. General observations from the study: There were five or six TRBV segments more frequent in patients than controls, and TRBV5-6, TRBV5-1 and TRBV20-1 were among them.

For these TCRs, the target antigens are not known. Each TCR beta cDNA library carried unique molecular identifiers. A single record per CDR3 protein comes from TCRdb applying MiXCR to the PCR reads. The table lists some 370,000 distinct CDR3 sequences, roughly 38% of them singletons, with around 15% in the top ten. The sample was blood. Receptor source: a girl under 18 with multiple sclerosis.

V is TRBV30 and J is TRBJ2-7; D not resolved. The length of the CDR3 is 15 residues. The germline gives CDR1 GTSNPN, CDR2 SVGIG (reference sequence). The ends were cut back, 2 bases at V and 0 bases at J, with 14 bases in the middle. The CDR3 DNA reads TGTGCCTGGAGTCCCCGGCCCTCCGACTCCTACGAGCAGTACTTC. Translated, it gives CAWSPRPSDSYEQYF. The variable domain in full, with the rest retrieved from reference TRBV30 and TRBJ2-7, is SQTIHQWPATLVQPVGSPLSLECTVEGTSNPNLYWYRQAAGRGLQLLFYSVGIGQISSEVPQNLSASRPQDRQFILSSKKLLLSDSGFYLCAWSPRPSDSYEQYFGPGTRLTVT.

This CDR3 reads CASSAGQIYGYTF. As DNA, the CDR3 is TGTGCCAGCAGTGCGGGACAGATCTATGGCTACACCTTC. V is TRBV25-1 and J is TRBJ1-2; TRBD1 matches at 7 bases. V shed 4 bases, J shed 4 bases, and the junction held 3 bases outside the gene matches. The CDR3 runs 13 residues. Germline values: CDR1 MGHDK, CDR2 SYGVNS.

The chain carries TRBV9 and TRBJ2-7; maybe TRBD2 (7 bases). CDR1 and CDR2 (germline): SGDLS, YYNGEE. The CDR3 has 12 amino acids. CDR3 nucleotide sequence: TGTGTAGGGGGGGGGCGGGCCTACGAGCAGTACTTC. Protein sequence: CVGGGRAYEQYF. The whole variable domain, filled in from reference TRBV9 and TRBJ2-7, reads DSGVTQTPKHLITATGQRVTLRCSPRSGDLSVYWYQQSLDQGLQFLIQYYNGEERAKGNILERFSAQQFPDLHSELNLSSLELGDSALYFCVGGGRAYEQYFGPGTRLTVT.

This clonotype has more than one count but fewer than ten. The chain carries TRBV9 and TRBJ2-5; TRBD2 might be the D (5 bases). Germline-derived CDR1 and CDR2 are SGDLS and YYNGEE. Trimming shortened V by 0 bases and J by 2 bases, and 8 bases separated the two germline ends. This CDR3 spans 14 amino acids. The CDR3 loop reads CASSVESGQETQYF. The CDR3 bases are TGTGCCAGCAGCGTAGAAAGCGGACAAGAGACCCAGTACTTC.

The chain uses TRBV13 and TRBJ2-3; TRBD2 might be the D (6 bases). The V gene lost 2 bases and the J gene lost 5 bases, with 8 bases spanning the gap. There are 13 residues in the CDR3. CDR1 PRHDT and CDR2 FYEKMQ come from the germline V gene (reference sequence). The CDR3 nucleotides read TGTGCCAGCAGCTTATCCGGGGGAGATACGCAGTATTTT. Its protein is CASSLSGGDTQYF.

The sample holds a few counts of this clonotype. The rearrangement links TRBV10-3 to TRBJ2-7; no firm D call. The CDR3 has 15 residues. The germline V gene encodes CDR1 ENHRY and CDR2 SYGVKD. V was cut by 2 bases and J by 2 bases, with 13 bases left in between. The CDR3 DNA reads TGTGCCATCAGTGAGGGAGCTGCTCCCACCTACGAGCAGTACTTC. Encoded protein: CAISEGAAPTYEQYF.

The rearrangement joins TRBV7-3 to TRBJ1-6, with a tentative D call TRBD1 (5 bases). The length of the CDR3 is 14 residues. V lost 4 bases and J lost 5, with 9 bases in between. The V gene's germline CDR1 is SGHTA and CDR2 FQGTGA. CDR3 nucleotides: TGTGCCAGCAGCTCCGGGACTAATAATTCACCCCTCCACTTT. Translated, it gives CASSSGTNNSPLHF.

In this sample, this clonotype turned up many times. The CDR3 DNA sequence: TGTGCCAGCGGACTAGCAAGAAACAATGAGCAGTTCTTC. This sequence encodes CASGLARNNEQFF. The chain carries TRBV6-5 and TRBJ2-1; TRBD2 matches 8 bases. Trimming at V came to 8 bases and at J to 5 bases, leaving 5 bases not matched to a gene. The CDR3 runs to 13 residues. Per the germline V gene, CDR1 is MNHEY and CDR2 is SVGAGI.

As regards this clonotype: A much larger clone differs by one base, so this may be a read error. This chain uses TRBV5-1 with TRBJ2-6; D might be TRBD2 (7 bases). Germline CDR1 reads SGHRS; CDR2 reads YFSETQ. The CDR3 consists of 15 residues. The CDR3 here is CAGSPGGPGANVLTF. In nucleotides, the CDR3 is TGCGCCGGCAGCCCCGGGGGGCCTGGGGCCAACGTCCTGACTTTC.

This CDR3 is CSARGDKYGYTF. The CDR3 DNA is TGCAGTGCTAGAGGGGACAAGTATGGCTACACCTTC. This chain uses TRBV20-1 with TRBJ1-2; D possibly corresponds to TRBD1 (6 bases). The CDR3 is 12 residues long. The V gene lost 1 base and the J gene lost 5 bases, with 8 bases spanning the gap. Germline V gives CDR1 DFQATT, CDR2 SNEGSKA (reference sequence).

The chain has TRBV5-5 and TRBJ2-3; TRBD2 matches 8 bases. The CDR3 loop spans 15 amino acids. The germline gives CDR1 SGHKS, CDR2 YYEKEE (reference sequence). J was trimmed by 0 bases and V by 4 bases; bases with no gene match: 4. The CDR3, as DNA: TGTGCCAGCAGCGCTACTAGCGGTAGCACAGATACGCAGTATTTT. It encodes CASSATSGSTDTQYF.

This clonotype was observed a handful of times. This chain links TRBV12-3 or TRBV12-4 with TRBJ2-7; the D gene is possibly TRBD2 (6 bases). V was pared by 0 bases and J by 7 bases, with 19 bases between. CDR3 size: 16 residues. CDR3 sequence reads: CASSLALRRVDKEQYF. CDR3 sequence (DNA): TGTGCCAGCAGTTTAGCGCTGCGGAGGGTAGATAAGGAGCAGTACTTC.

In this sample, this clonotype turned up many times. The CDR3 here is CASSLGTGELFF. The CDR3 DNA reads TGTGCCAGCAGCTTAGGTACCGGGGAGCTGTTTTTT. J is TRBJ2-2 and V is TRBV7-9; D gene uncertain. Trimming removed 1 base from V and 5 bases from J, with 2 bases in between. CDR1 SEHNR and CDR2 FQNEAQ come from the germline V gene (reference sequence). The CDR3 contains 12 residues.

The chain employs TRBV9 and TRBJ1-4; TRBD1 might be the D (6 bases). Germline V lookup: CDR1 SGDLS, CDR2 YYNGEE. This CDR3 is 17 amino acids long. V lost 4 bases, J lost 5 bases, and 21 bases lay in between. CDR3 sequence (DNA): TGTGCCAGCAGCTTGGACAGCCTATCAGTCCCAAATGAAAAACTGTTTTTT. This encodes CASSLDSLSVPNEKLFF.

The chain combines TRBV5-1 with TRBJ2-3; no definite D call. V was shortened by 4 bases and J by 3 bases, with 6 bases between the two germline ends. Germline CDR1 SGHRS, CDR2 YFSETQ. This CDR3 is built from 12 residues. The CDR3 DNA sequence: TGCGCCAGCAGCCGGAATACAGATACGCAGTATTTT. Translated: CASSRNTDTQYF.

This clonotype showed up just a few times. This chain joins TRBV27 and TRBJ1-6; the D is unclear. The germline V gene has CDR1 MNHEY and CDR2 SMNVEV (reference sequence). V was pared by 7 bases and J by 0 bases, with 10 bases between. This CDR3 has 15 amino acids. This CDR3 reads CASTALSSYNSPLHF. The CDR3 DNA sequence: TGTGCCAGCACCGCACTGAGCTCCTATAATTCACCCCTCCACTTT.

The CDR3 DNA follows: TGTGCCATCAGTCCTCAACTAGCGGGGGGGCAAGAGACCCAGTACTTC. Protein sequence: CAISPQLAGGQETQYF. This chain joins TRBV10-3 and TRBJ2-5; TRBD2 matches 13 bases. Germline V gene sequence: CDR1 ENHRY, CDR2 SYGVKD. This CDR3 region has 16 residues. After removal of 5 bases from V and 2 bases from J, the junction contained 5 bases not matched to a gene.

The chain links TRBV5-1 to TRBJ2-7, with D possibly being TRBD1 (5 bases). CDR3 length equals 12 residues. Trimming pared 4 bases from V and 5 bases from J, leaving 10 bases between. Per germline, CDR1 SGHRS and CDR2 YFSETQ. CDR3 coding DNA: TGCGCCAGCAGCATGGGGCTCAACGAGCAGTACTTC. It yields the protein CASSMGLNEQYF.

This clonotype was seen once. V is TRBV29-1 and J is TRBJ1-1, with 7 bases that match TRBD1. V trimming: 7 bases; J trimming: 11 bases; junction bases outside the gene matches: 16. CDR1 and CDR2 from the germline V gene are SQVTM and ANQGSEA. This CDR3 comprises 13 residues. CDR3 amino acids: CSATGQYAITAFF. The CDR3 DNA sequence: TGCAGCGCCACGGGACAGTATGCTATCACGGCTTTCTTT.

This sequence joins TRBV11-2 and TRBJ1-1; the D gene is possibly TRBD1 (6 bases). Germline CDR1 reads SGHAT; CDR2 reads FQNNGV. The CDR3 sequence is 14 residues long. V gave up 5 bases and J gave up 1 base, with 11 bases separating them. As DNA, the CDR3 is TGTGCCAGCAGCAAAAACAGGGAGAACACTGAAGCTTTCTTT. Amino acids: CASSKNRENTEAFF. The variable domain in full, with the rest retrieved from reference TRBV11-2 and TRBJ1-1, is EAGVAQSPRYKIIEKRQSVAFWCNPISGHATLYWYQQILGQGPKLLIQFQNNGVVDDSQLPKDRFSAERLKGVDSTLKIQPAKLEDSAVYLCASSKNRENTEAFFGQGTRLTVV.

The CDR3 here is CATSESGKGDTDTQYF. In DNA, the CDR3 is TGTGCCACCAGTGAGTCAGGGAAAGGGGACACAGATACGCAGTATTTT. The chain has TRBV24-1 and TRBJ2-3; perhaps TRBD1 as D (5 bases). CDR1 KGHDR and CDR2 SFDVKD come from the germline V gene. Trimming pared 4 bases from V and 2 bases from J, leaving 15 bases between. The CDR3 is 16 residues long.

This chain joins TRBV10-3 and TRBJ2-7; TRBD1 might be the D (6 bases). Trimming took 0 bases from V and 4 from J, leaving 10 bases between them. The V gene's germline CDR1 is ENHRY and CDR2 SYGVKD. This CDR3 is built from 14 residues. The CDR3 sequence: CAISESQGRYEQYF. In DNA form, the CDR3 reads TGTGCCATCAGTGAGTCGCAGGGGCGTTACGAGCAGTACTTC.

The table lists this clonotype with a few counts. In DNA, the CDR3 is TGTGCCAGCAGCTCCGGGACAGGGGGCGAGCAGTACTTC. It codes for CASSSGTGGEQYF. The rearrangement joins TRBV7-8 to TRBJ2-7, with 11 bases aligning to TRBD1. This CDR3 has 13 amino acids. The V and J ends lost 4 bases and 6 bases, in that order; junction bases with no gene match: 2. Germline CDR1 reads SGHVS; CDR2 reads FQNEAQ.

This clonotype was observed a handful of times. This rearrangement joins TRBV5-1 to TRBJ2-5; 7 nucleotides agree with TRBD2. This CDR3 region has 14 residues. Per germline, CDR1 SGHRS and CDR2 YFSETQ. After removal of 1 base from V and 2 bases from J, the junction contained 2 bases not matched to a gene. DNA for the CDR3: TGCGCCAGCAGCTTGACTAGCGTTCAAGAGACCCAGTACTTC. It encodes CASSLTSVQETQYF.

The chain recombines TRBV28 with TRBJ2-7, with D perhaps TRBD1 (6 bases). The germline V gene has CDR1 MDHEN and CDR2 SYDVKM. The CDR3 totals 14 residues. Trimming removed 7 bases at V and 4 bases at J, with 17 bases between. The CDR3 reads CASTSIRGRYEQYF. The DNA for the CDR3 is TGTGCCAGCACCTCCATCAGGGGAAGATACGAGCAGTACTTC.

This clonotype has only a few counts. The chain employs TRBV4-3 and TRBJ1-1, with a weak D call TRBD1 (6 bases). This CDR3 is built from 15 residues. Germline CDR1 reads LGHNA; CDR2 reads YSLEER. V gave up 0 bases and J gave up 4 bases, with 12 bases separating them. The CDR3 nucleotides read TGCGCCAGCAGCCAAGAGGGGGGGCGAAGCACTGAAGCTTTCTTT. It specifies CASSQEGGRSTEAFF.

This clonotype was counted between two and nine times. The chain carries TRBV3-1 and TRBJ1-2; weak D call: TRBD1 (6 bases). The CDR3 loop spans 14 amino acids. The germline V and J ends were trimmed by 1 base and 7 bases, with 13 bases remaining between them. Germline values: CDR1 LGHDT, CDR2 YNNKEL (reference sequence). The CDR3 nucleotides read TGTGCCAGCAGCCAAGCGGCCAGGGGAGGTGGCTACACCTTC. Its translation is CASSQAARGGGYTF.